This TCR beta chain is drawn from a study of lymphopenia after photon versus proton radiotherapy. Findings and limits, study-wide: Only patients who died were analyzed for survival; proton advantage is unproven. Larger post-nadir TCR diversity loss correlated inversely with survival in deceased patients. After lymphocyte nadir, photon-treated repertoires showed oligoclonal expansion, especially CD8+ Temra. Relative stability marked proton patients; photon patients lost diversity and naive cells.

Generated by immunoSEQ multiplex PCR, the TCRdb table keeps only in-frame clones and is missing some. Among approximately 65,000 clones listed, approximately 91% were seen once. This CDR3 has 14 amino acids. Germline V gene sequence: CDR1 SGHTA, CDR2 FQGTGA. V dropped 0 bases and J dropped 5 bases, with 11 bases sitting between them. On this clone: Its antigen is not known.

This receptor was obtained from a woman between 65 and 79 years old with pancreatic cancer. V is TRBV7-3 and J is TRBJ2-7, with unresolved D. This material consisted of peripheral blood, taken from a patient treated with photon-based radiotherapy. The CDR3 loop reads CASSLTGLIDEQYF. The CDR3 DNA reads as TGTGCCAGCAGCTTAACCGGTTTAATCGACGAGCAGTACTTC.